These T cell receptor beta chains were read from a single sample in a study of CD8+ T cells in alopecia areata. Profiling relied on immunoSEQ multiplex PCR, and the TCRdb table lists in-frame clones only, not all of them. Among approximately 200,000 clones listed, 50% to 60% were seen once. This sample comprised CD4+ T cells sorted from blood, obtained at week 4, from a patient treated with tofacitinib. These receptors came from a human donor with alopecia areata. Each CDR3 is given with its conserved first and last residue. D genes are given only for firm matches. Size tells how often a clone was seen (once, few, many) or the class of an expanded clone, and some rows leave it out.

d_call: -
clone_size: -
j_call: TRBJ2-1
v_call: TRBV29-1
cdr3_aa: CSVEDSSPAYNEQFF
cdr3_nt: TGCAGCGTTGAAGACTCCAGTCCGGCGTACAATGAGCAGTTCTTC

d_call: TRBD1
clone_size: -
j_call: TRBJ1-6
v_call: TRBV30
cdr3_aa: CAWSARTGGSPLHF
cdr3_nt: TGTGCCTGGAGTGCGCGTACAGGGGGTTCACCCCTCCACTTT

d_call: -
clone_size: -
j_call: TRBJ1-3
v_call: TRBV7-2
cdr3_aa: CASSRTATGPGNTIYF
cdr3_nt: TGTGCCAGCAGCAGAACCGCGACGGGGCCTGGAAACACCATATATTTT

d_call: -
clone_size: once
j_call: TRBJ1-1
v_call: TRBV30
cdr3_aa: CAWSLGSNTEAFF
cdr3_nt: TGTGCCTGGAGTCTGGGCTCAAACACTGAAGCTTTCTTT

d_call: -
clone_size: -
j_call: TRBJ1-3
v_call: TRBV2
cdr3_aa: CASSGDGDRVYF
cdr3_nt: TGTGCCAGCAGTGGGGACGGAGACCGTGTATATTTT

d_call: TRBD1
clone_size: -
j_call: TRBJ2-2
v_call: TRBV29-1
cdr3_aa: CSVAWQGATGELFF
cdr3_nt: TGCAGCGTTGCCTGGCAGGGGGCCACCGGGGAGCTGTTTTTT

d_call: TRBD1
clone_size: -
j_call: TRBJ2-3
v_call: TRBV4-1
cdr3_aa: CASREGQRTDTQYF
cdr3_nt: TGCGCCAGCCGAGAGGGACAGCGCACAGATACGCAGTATTTT

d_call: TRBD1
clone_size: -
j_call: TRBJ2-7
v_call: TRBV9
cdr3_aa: CASSAGGQYEQYF
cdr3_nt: TGTGCCAGCAGCGCAGGGGGACAGTACGAGCAGTACTTC

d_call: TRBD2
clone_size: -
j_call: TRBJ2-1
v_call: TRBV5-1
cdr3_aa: CASSSSGGTYNEQFF
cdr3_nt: TGCGCCAGCAGCTCTAGCGGGGGGACCTACAATGAGCAGTTCTTC

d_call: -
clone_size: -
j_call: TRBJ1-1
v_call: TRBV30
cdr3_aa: CAWSGHREWNTEAFF
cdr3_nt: TGTGCCTGGAGTGGCCACAGGGAGTGGAACACTGAAGCTTTCTTT

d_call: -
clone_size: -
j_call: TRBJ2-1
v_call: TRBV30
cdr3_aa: CAWSPNVYEQFF
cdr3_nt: TGTGCCTGGAGTCCAAATGTGTATGAGCAGTTCTTC

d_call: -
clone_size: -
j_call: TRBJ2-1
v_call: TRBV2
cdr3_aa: CASSEGYNEQFF
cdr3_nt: TGTGCCAGCAGTGAAGGCTACAATGAGCAGTTCTTC

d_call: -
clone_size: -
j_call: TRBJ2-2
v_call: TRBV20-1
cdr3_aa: CSAADSGELFF
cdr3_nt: TGCAGTGCCGCCGACTCCGGGGAGCTGTTTTTT

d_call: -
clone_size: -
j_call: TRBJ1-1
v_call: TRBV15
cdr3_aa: CATSTRGGYTEAFF
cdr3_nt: TGTGCCACCAGCACCAGGGGTGGATACACTGAAGCTTTCTTT

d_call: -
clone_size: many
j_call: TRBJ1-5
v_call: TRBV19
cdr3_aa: CASTADRQGPQHF
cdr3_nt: TGTGCCAGTACTGCGGACAGACAAGGGCCCCAGCATTTT

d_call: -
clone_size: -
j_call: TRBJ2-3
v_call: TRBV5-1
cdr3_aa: CASSRPEQRDTQYF
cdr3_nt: TGCGCCAGCAGCCGCCCGGAGCAAAGAGATACGCAGTATTTT

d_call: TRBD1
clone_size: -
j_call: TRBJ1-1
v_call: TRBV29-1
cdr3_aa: CSVGGTGGYTEAFF
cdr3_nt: TGCAGCGTTGGCGGGACAGGGGGCTACACTGAAGCTTTCTTT

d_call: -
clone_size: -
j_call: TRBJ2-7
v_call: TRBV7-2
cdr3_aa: CASSLGRSWLYEQYF
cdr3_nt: TGTGCCAGCAGCTTAGGGAGATCATGGCTCTACGAGCAGTACTTC

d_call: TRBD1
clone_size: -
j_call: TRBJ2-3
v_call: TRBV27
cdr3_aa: CASSSHRGDADTQYF
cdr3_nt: TGTGCCAGTTCCAGCCACAGGGGGGATGCAGATACGCAGTATTTT

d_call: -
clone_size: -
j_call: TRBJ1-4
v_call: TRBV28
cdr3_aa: CASRGQEEKLFF
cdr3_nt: TGTGCCAGCAGGGGGCAGGAAGAAAAACTGTTTTTT

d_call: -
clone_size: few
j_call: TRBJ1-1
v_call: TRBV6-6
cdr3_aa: CASSYKVRDEAFF
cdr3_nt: TGTGCCAGCAGTTACAAGGTCCGGGACGAAGCTTTCTTT

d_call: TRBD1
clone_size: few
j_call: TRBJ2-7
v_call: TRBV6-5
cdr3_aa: CASSQGATTYEQYF
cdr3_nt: TGTGCCAGCAGTCAGGGGGCAACAACCTACGAGCAGTACTTC

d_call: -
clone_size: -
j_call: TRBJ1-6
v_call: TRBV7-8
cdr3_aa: CASSLGQPPSPLHF
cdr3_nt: TGTGCCAGCAGCTTAGGGCAGCCACCTTCACCCCTCCACTTT

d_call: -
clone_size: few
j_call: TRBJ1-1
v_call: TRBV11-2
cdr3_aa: CASSPGRPNTEAFF
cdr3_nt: TGTGCCAGCAGCCCAGGACGGCCAAACACTGAAGCTTTCTTT

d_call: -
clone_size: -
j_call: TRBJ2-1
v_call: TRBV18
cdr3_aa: CASSPLLASYNEQFF
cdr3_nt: TGTGCCAGCTCACCATTACTAGCCTCCTACAATGAGCAGTTCTTC

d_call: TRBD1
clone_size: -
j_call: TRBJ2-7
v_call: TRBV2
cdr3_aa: CASQAGDRGGQYF
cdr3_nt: TGTGCCAGCCAGGCAGGGGACAGAGGAGGGCAGTACTTC

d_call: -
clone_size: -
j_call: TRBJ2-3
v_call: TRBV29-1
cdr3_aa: CSVIQSSTDTQYF
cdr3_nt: TGCAGCGTTATACAGTCTAGCACAGATACGCAGTATTTT

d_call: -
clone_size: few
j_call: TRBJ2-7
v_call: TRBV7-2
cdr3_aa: CASSLDFSSYEQYF
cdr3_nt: TGTGCCAGCAGCTTAGACTTTTCCTCCTACGAGCAGTACTTC

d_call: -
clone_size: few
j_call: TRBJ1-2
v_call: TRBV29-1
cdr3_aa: CSVDDRSYGYTF
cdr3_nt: TGCAGCGTTGATGATCGCTCCTATGGCTACACCTTC

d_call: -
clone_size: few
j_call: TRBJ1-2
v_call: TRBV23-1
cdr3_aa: CASSQRCLPYGYTF
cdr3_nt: TGCGCCAGCAGTCAACGGTGCCTCCCCTATGGCTACACCTTC

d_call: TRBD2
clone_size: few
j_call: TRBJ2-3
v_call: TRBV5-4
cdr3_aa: CASSPGVAGGDTQYF
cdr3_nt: TGTGCCAGCAGCCCCGGCGTAGCGGGGGGTGATACGCAGTATTTT

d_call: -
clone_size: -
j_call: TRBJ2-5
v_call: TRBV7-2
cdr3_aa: CASSSGGTVQETQYF
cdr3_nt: TGTGCCAGCAGCTCAGGGGGGACAGTCCAAGAGACCCAGTACTTC

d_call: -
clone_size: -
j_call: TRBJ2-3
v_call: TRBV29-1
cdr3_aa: CSVRLFTDTQYF
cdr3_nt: TGCAGCGTTAGGCTCTTTACAGATACGCAGTATTTT

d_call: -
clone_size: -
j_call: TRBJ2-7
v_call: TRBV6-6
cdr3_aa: CASREGRVDEQYF
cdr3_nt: TGTGCCAGCAGAGAGGGCAGAGTGGACGAGCAGTACTTC

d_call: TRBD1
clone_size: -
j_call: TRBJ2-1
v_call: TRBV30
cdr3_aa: CAWSVGQGPYNEQFF
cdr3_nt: TGTGCCTGGAGTGTAGGACAGGGGCCTTACAATGAGCAGTTCTTC

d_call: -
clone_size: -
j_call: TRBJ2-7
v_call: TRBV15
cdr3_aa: CATSRGEPAGVDEQYF
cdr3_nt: TGTGCCACCAGCAGGGGCGAACCCGCCGGAGTCGACGAGCAGTACTTC

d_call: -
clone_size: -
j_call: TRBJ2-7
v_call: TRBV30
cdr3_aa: CAWSVALGYEQYF
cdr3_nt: TGTGCCTGGAGTGTCGCCCTAGGTTACGAGCAGTACTTC

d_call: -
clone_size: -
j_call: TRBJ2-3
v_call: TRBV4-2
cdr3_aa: CASSQVTLALNTDTQYF
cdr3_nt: TGTGCCAGCAGCCAAGTAACGCTCGCGCTTAACACAGATACGCAGTATTTT

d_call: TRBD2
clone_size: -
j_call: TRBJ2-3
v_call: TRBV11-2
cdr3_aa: CASSYHLTGGLSDTQYF
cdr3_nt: TGTGCCAGCAGCTACCACCTAACGGGGGGGCTATCAGATACGCAGTATTTT

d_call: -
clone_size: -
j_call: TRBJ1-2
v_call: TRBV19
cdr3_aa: CASSMGADRQGNYGYTF
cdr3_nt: TGTGCCAGTAGTATGGGAGCAGATCGGCAGGGGAACTATGGCTACACCTTC

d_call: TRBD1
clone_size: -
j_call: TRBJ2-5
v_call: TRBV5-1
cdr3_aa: CASSKTGRQETQYF
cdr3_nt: TGCGCCAGCAGCAAGACAGGGCGCCAAGAGACCCAGTACTTC

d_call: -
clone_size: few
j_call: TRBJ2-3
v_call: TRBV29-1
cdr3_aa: CSVEIGQSTDTQYF
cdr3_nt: TGCAGCGTTGAAATCGGCCAGTCCACAGATACGCAGTATTTT

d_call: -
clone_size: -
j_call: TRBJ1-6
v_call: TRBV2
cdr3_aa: CASRQDAGAGSPLHF
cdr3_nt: TGTGCCAGCAGGCAGGACGCGGGGGCAGGATCACCCCTCCACTTT

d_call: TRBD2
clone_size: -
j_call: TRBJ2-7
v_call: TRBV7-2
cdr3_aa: CASSLKFSGGSDSYEQYF
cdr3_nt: TGTGCCAGCAGCTTAAAGTTTAGCGGGGGGTCTGACTCCTACGAGCAGTACTTC

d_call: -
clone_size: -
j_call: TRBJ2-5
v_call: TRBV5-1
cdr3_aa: CASSFMGQETQYF
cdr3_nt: TGCGCCAGCAGCTTTATGGGGCAAGAGACCCAGTACTTC

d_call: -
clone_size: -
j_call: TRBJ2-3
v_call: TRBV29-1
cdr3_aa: CSAAQGVGADTQYF
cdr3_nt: TGCAGCGCCGCGCAGGGCGTCGGGGCAGATACGCAGTATTTT

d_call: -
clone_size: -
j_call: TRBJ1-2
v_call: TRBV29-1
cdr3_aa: CSVEEGDGYTF
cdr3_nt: TGCAGCGTTGAAGAGGGGGATGGCTACACCTTC

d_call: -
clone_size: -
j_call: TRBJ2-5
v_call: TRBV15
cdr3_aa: CASARTREETQYF
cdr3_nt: TGTGCCTCCGCTCGAACGAGGGAGGAGACCCAGTACTTC

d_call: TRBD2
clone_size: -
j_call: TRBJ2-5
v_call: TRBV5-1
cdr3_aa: CASSLLLAGGETQYF
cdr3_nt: TGCGCCAGCAGCTTGCTACTAGCGGGGGGAGAGACCCAGTACTTC

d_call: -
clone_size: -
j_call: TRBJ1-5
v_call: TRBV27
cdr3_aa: CASSSLAGQPQHF
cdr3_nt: TGTGCCAGCAGTTCTCTAGCCGGCCAGCCCCAGCATTTT

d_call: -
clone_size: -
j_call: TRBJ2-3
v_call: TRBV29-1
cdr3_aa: CSVEAVGTDTQYF
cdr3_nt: TGCAGCGTTGAAGCGGTGGGCACAGATACGCAGTATTTT

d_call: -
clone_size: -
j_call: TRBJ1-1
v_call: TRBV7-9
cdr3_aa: CASSLKGTEAFF
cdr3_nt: TGTGCCAGCAGCCTGAAGGGAACTGAAGCTTTCTTT

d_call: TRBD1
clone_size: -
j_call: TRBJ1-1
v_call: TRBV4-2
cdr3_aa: CASSQGQGERGAFF
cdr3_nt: TGTGCCAGCAGCCAGGGACAGGGTGAACGAGGAGCTTTCTTT

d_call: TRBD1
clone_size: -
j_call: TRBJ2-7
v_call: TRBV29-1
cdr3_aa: CSVARSQGAGSYEQYF
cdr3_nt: TGCAGCGTTGCCAGAAGTCAGGGGGCTGGGTCCTACGAGCAGTACTTC